Listed here are 18 T cell receptor beta chains from one sample, sequenced in a study of shared T cell receptors in the human thymus. Repertoires were generated with immunoSEQ multiplex PCR, while TCRdb's copy carries only in-frame clones and drops some. The sample lists about 660,000 clones; about 87% were seen once. The same data also contributed to another study, on human thymus T cells.

The sample was thymocytes. These TCRs come from a boy in the first two years of life with a congenital heart defect.

V usage is TRBV25-1 and J usage is TRBJ1-4; D ambiguous. V was trimmed by 3 bases and J by 5 bases, leaving 10 bases between them. CDR3 size: 14 residues. CDR1 MGHDK and CDR2 SYGVNS come from the germline V gene. The CDR3 nucleotides read TGTGCCAGCAGTGAGTCGGAGGTGAATGAAAAACTGTTTTTT. It translates to CASSESEVNEKLFF.

The table lists this clone with a few counts. The rearrangement joins TRBV6-1 to TRBJ1-4; 10 bases match TRBD1. V was pared by 5 bases and J by 7 bases, with 1 base of the junction left unmatched. The CDR3 is made up of 13 amino acids. Germline V lookup: CDR1 MNHNS, CDR2 SASEGT. Here the CDR3 reads CASSRTGGEKLFF. In DNA, the CDR3 is TGTGCCAGCAGTCGGACAGGGGGTGAAAAACTGTTTTTT.

CDR3 DNA sequence: TGTGCCAGCAGTCTCTCCAAGGGGACTAGCAGAACCTACGAGCAGTACTTC. Translation gives CASSLSKGTSRTYEQYF. The J gene is TRBJ2-7, the V gene TRBV28; 9 nucleotides agree with TRBD2. Germline CDR1 MDHEN, CDR2 SYDVKM. The CDR3 spans 17 residues. V was pared by 5 bases and J by 2 bases, with 13 bases of the junction left unmatched. Filled out from reference TRBV28 and TRBJ2-7, the complete variable domain reads DVKVTQSSRYLVKRTGEKVFLECVQDMDHENMFWYRQDPGLGLRLIYFSYDVKMKEKGDIPEGYSVSREKKERFSLILESASTNQTSMYLCASSLSKGTSRTYEQYFGPGTRLTVT.

The rearrangement links TRBV5-6 to TRBJ1-3; maybe TRBD1 (6 bases). Trimming cost V 6 bases and J 0 bases, with 22 bases left between them. The CDR3 has 18 amino acids. Germline-derived CDR1 and CDR2 are SGHDT and YYEEEE. This CDR3 reads CASTPGGWDMSSGNTIYF. The CDR3 DNA is TGTGCCAGCACCCCGGGCGGGTGGGACATGAGCTCTGGAAACACCATATATTTT.

The DNA of the CDR3 is TGTGCCAGCAGCCAAGAGGACAGGGGGGGGTGGACTGAAGCTTTCTTT. Protein: CASSQEDRGGWTEAFF. V and J are TRBV14 and TRBJ1-1, with TRBD1 identical over 10 bases. The germline gives CDR1 SGHDN, CDR2 FVKESK. Germline trimming cut 0 bases from V and 5 bases from J; bases unmatched to any gene: 6. CDR3 size: 16 residues. Using reference TRBV14 and TRBJ1-1 for the parts outside the CDR3, the full variable domain is EAGVTQFPSHSVIEKGQTVTLRCDPISGHDNLYWYRRVMGKEIKFLLHFVKESKQDESGMPNNRFLAERTGGTYSTLKVQPAELEDSGVYFCASSQEDRGGWTEAFFGQGTRLTVV.

V and J are TRBV28 and TRBJ1-5; TRBD1 matches 12 bases. V gave up 7 bases and J gave up 6 bases; unmatched junction bases: 7. Germline V CDR1 and CDR2: MDHEN, SYDVKM. The CDR3 is made up of 15 amino acids. The CDR3 region is CASTGDRGRVQPQHF. The CDR3 bases are TGTGCCAGCACCGGGGACAGGGGGCGCGTTCAGCCCCAGCATTTT.

This rearrangement joins TRBV10-3 to TRBJ2-7; maybe TRBD2 (5 bases). Germline V gives CDR1 ENHRY, CDR2 SYGVKD. Trimming took off 3 bases at V and 9 bases at J, with 18 bases between the two ends. The CDR3 spans 14 residues. CDR3 region: CAISELGLFEGQYF. CDR3 coding DNA: TGTGCCATCAGTGAATTGGGATTATTTGAGGGGCAGTACTTC.

The chain combines TRBV12-5 with TRBJ2-1, with 7 bases fitting TRBD1. This CDR3 spans 13 amino acids. V was clipped by 8 bases and J by 5 bases; unmatched bases: 6. In germline, CDR1 is LGHNT, CDR2 FRNRAP. CDR3 amino acids: CASCGTANNEQFF. CDR3 DNA sequence: TGTGCTAGTTGTGGGACAGCTAACAATGAGCAGTTCTTC.

The CDR3 reads CASSQLDWDRQYEQYF. The CDR3 coding sequence is TGTGCCAGCAGCCAACTCGATTGGGACAGGCAGTACGAGCAGTACTTC. The chain uses TRBV14 and TRBJ2-7; 8 nucleotides align to TRBD1. Germline V CDR1 and CDR2: SGHDN, FVKESK. The CDR3 is 16 amino acids. V shed 2 bases and J 4 bases; nucleotides not matched to a gene: 10. The whole variable domain, filled in from reference TRBV14 and TRBJ2-7, reads EAGVTQFPSHSVIEKGQTVTLRCDPISGHDNLYWYRRVMGKEIKFLLHFVKESKQDESGMPNNRFLAERTGGTYSTLKVQPAELEDSGVYFCASSQLDWDRQYEQYFGPGTRLTVT.

This clone was detected only once. The chain uses TRBV19 and TRBJ2-1, with 14 positions matching TRBD2. Trimming cost V 4 bases and J 1 base; bases outside gene matches: 12. This CDR3 has 20 residues. Germline V CDR1 and CDR2: LNHDA, SQIVND (reference sequence). CDR3 loop: CASSTSPGLAGVPSYNEQFF. The CDR3 DNA follows: TGTGCCAGTAGTACATCCCCGGGACTAGCGGGAGTTCCGTCCTACAATGAGCAGTTCTTC.

In DNA, the CDR3 is TGTGCCTGGAGTGTACGGGGGGGCTCCTACAATGAGCAGTTCTTC. Protein: CAWSVRGGSYNEQFF. The chain has TRBV30 and TRBJ2-1; 8 nucleotides agree with TRBD2. The CDR3 runs 15 residues. Trimming removed 0 bases from V and 0 bases from J; junction bases left unmatched: 1. Germline CDR1 and CDR2: GTSNPN and SVGIG (reference sequence). The variable domain in full, with the rest retrieved from reference TRBV30 and TRBJ2-1, is SQTIHQWPATLVQPVGSPLSLECTVEGTSNPNLYWYRQAAGRGLQLLFYSVGIGQISSEVPQNLSASRPQDRQFILSSKKLLLSDSGFYLCAWSVRGGSYNEQFFGPGTRLTVL.

The chain recombines TRBV27 with TRBJ2-7, with D unclear. This CDR3 has 16 residues. V was shortened by 2 bases and J by 2 bases, with 16 bases between the two germline ends. Germline assignment: CDR1 MNHEY and CDR2 SMNVEV (reference sequence). The CDR3 bases are TGTGCCAGCAGTTTAGAGGCGCCTGGAAATCCCTACGAGCAGTACTTC. It codes for CASSLEAPGNPYEQYF.

J is TRBJ2-7 and V is TRBV7-2; maybe TRBD2 (7 bases). The germline gives CDR1 SGHTA, CDR2 FQGNSA. This CDR3 comprises 16 residues. Trimming took 5 bases from V and 3 from J, leaving 20 bases between them. Written as DNA, the CDR3 is TGTGCCAGCAGCCCCTCGGAGGGGGGGCCTCTCTACGAGCAGTACTTC. Translated, it gives CASSPSEGGPLYEQYF.

This clone appeared once. The chain is built from TRBV4-2 and TRBJ1-2, with 8 positions matching TRBD1. The V segment lost 3 bases and the J segment 4 bases; nucleotides outside the gene matches: 13. CDR3 size: 17 residues. Germline CDR1 is LGHNA and CDR2 is YNFKEQ. Written as DNA, the CDR3 is TGTGCCAGCAGCCACAAAGACAGGGGCCACATCCTCTATGGCTACACCTTC. Translation gives CASSHKDRGHILYGYTF.

This chain joins TRBV12-5 and TRBJ2-1, with no clear D. The CDR3 extends over 17 amino acids. Germline CDR1 and CDR2: LGHNT and FRNRAP. V gave up 0 bases and J gave up 8 bases, with 20 bases separating them. CDR3 in amino acids: CASGLVPLERPYHEQFF. CDR3 nucleotides: TGTGCTAGTGGTTTGGTCCCCTTGGAGCGCCCTTATCATGAGCAGTTCTTC.

The chain carries TRBV5-4 and TRBJ2-3; D possibly corresponds to TRBD1 (9 bases). Germline assignment: CDR1 SGHNT and CDR2 YYREEE (reference sequence). The CDR3 contains 15 residues. V gave up 2 bases and J gave up 6 bases, with 16 bases separating them. Here the CDR3 reads CASSFSGTGLDTQYF. Here the CDR3 DNA reads TGTGCCAGCAGCTTTAGCGGGACAGGGTTGGATACGCAGTATTTT.

This sequence joins TRBV5-4 and TRBJ1-1, with no clear D. The length of the CDR3 is 14 residues. Germline V gives CDR1 SGHNT, CDR2 YYREEE (reference sequence). The V end lost 0 bases, the J end lost 1 base, and 7 bases lay between the germline ends. This CDR3 reads CASSLDRENTEAFF. In DNA form, the CDR3 reads TGTGCCAGCAGCTTGGATCGGGAGAACACTGAAGCTTTCTTT.

This chain links TRBV13 with TRBJ2-3, with 11 bases fitting TRBD1. V lost 5 bases, J lost 5 bases, and 6 bases stayed unmatched. The CDR3 consists of 15 residues. CDR1 is PRHDT and CDR2 is FYEKMQ in the germline V gene (reference sequence). The CDR3 loop is CASSVRTGGIDTQYF. As DNA, the CDR3 is TGTGCCAGCAGCGTCCGGACAGGGGGCATAGATACGCAGTATTTT.